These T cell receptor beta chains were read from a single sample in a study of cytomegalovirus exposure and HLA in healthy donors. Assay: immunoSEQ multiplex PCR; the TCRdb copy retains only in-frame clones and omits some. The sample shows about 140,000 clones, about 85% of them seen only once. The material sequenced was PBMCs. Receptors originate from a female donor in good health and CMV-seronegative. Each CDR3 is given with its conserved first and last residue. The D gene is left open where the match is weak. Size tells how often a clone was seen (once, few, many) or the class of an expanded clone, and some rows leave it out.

cdr3_aa: CASSFSGIEAFF
cdr3_nt: TGCGCCAGCAGCTTCTCAGGGATTGAAGCTTTCTTT
j_call: TRBJ1-1
cdr3_length: 12
clone_size: .
d_call: .
v_call: TRBV5-1

cdr3_aa: CASSLRAGGQETQYF
cdr3_nt: TGTGCCAGCAGCTTAAGAGCGGGGGGGCAAGAGACCCAGTACTTC
j_call: TRBJ2-5
cdr3_length: 15
clone_size: .
d_call: TRBD2
v_call: TRBV7-2

cdr3_aa: CASSVGAGGPSYEQYF
cdr3_nt: TGTGCCAGCAGCGTAGGTGCGGGAGGCCCCTCCTACGAGCAGTACTTC
j_call: TRBJ2-7
cdr3_length: 16
clone_size: .
d_call: TRBD2
v_call: TRBV9

cdr3_aa: CASSPTSGGRDTQYF
cdr3_nt: TGTGCCAGCAGCCCTACTAGCGGGGGCAGAGATACGCAGTATTTT
j_call: TRBJ2-3
cdr3_length: 15
clone_size: .
d_call: TRBD2
v_call: TRBV7-8

cdr3_aa: CASSSTSGRAGDTQYF
cdr3_nt: TGTGCCAGCAGCTCCACTAGCGGGAGGGCCGGGGATACGCAGTATTTT
j_call: TRBJ2-3
cdr3_length: 16
clone_size: .
d_call: .
v_call: TRBV12-1

cdr3_aa: CATAAGGVTDTQYF
cdr3_nt: TGTGCCACCGCGGCGGGGGGAGTCACAGATACGCAGTATTTT
j_call: TRBJ2-3
cdr3_length: 14
clone_size: .
d_call: TRBD2
v_call: TRBV11-3

cdr3_aa: CASSRPGQGYEQYF
cdr3_nt: TGTGCCAGCAGTAGACCGGGACAGGGTTACGAGCAGTACTTC
j_call: TRBJ2-7
cdr3_length: 14
clone_size: .
d_call: TRBD1
v_call: TRBV6-1

cdr3_aa: CASSPPAGDNEKLFF
cdr3_nt: TGTGCCAGCTCACCACCGGCAGGGGATAATGAAAAACTGTTTTTT
j_call: TRBJ1-4
cdr3_length: 15
clone_size: .
d_call: .
v_call: TRBV18

cdr3_aa: CASSLTGDSTDTQYF
cdr3_nt: TGTGCCAGCAGCTTAACGGGAGACAGCACAGATACGCAGTATTTT
j_call: TRBJ2-3
cdr3_length: 15
clone_size: .
d_call: .
v_call: TRBV7-8

cdr3_aa: CASSFGTNNEQFF
cdr3_nt: TGTGCCAGCAGCTTCGGGACTAACAATGAGCAGTTCTTC
j_call: TRBJ2-1
cdr3_length: 13
clone_size: few
d_call: TRBD2
v_call: TRBV7-8